Below are 10 T cell receptor beta chains sequenced from a single sample in a study of cytomegalovirus exposure and HLA in healthy donors (dated by TCRdb to 2017 to 2019). The method was the immunoSEQ multiplex PCR assay. The multiplex PCR relied on a mix of 60 forward primers for TCR Vbeta segments and 13 reverse primers for TCR Jbeta segments. Imported from immuneACCESS, the table was reduced by TCRdb to in-frame sequences with V and J called. These copies leave out some clones; in studies compared against another copy, an unresolved V gene accounts for under half, and the cause of the remainder is not known. Counted in this sample were over 65,000 clones; around 74% of them appeared once. The top ten hold roughly 7.4% of the sample. Sequenced sample: PBMCs. These receptors all come from a woman aged 25 to 39 in good health and CMV-seropositive.

In its sample, this clone was seen once. The chain has TRBV13 and TRBJ1-2; 7 bases agree with TRBD1. CDR3 length: 15 residues. Per germline, CDR1 PRHDT and CDR2 FYEKMQ (reference sequence). The junction had 11 bases not matched to a gene; V was cut back by 4 bases and J by 6 bases. The CDR3 sequence: CASSSYSTGLDGYTF. For the CDR3, the DNA is TGTGCCAGCAGCTCCTACTCGACAGGGCTTGATGGCTACACCTTC. Drawing the rest from reference TRBV13 and TRBJ1-2, the complete variable domain is AAGVIQSPRHLIKEKRETATLKCYPIPRHDTVYWYQQGPGQDPQFLISFYEKMQSDKGSIPDRFSAQQFSDYHSELNMSSLELGDSALYFCASSSYSTGLDGYTFGSGTRLTVV.

V and J are TRBV6-4 and TRBJ1-3; D is unclear. This CDR3 is built from 14 residues. V lost 5 bases and J 0 bases, leaving 8 bases between the germline ends. The germline V gene has CDR1 MRHNA and CDR2 SNTAGT. CDR3 bases: TGTGCCAGCAGTTTAGGGAGCTCTGGAAACACCATATATTTT. It yields the protein CASSLGSSGNTIYF.

The chain links TRBV5-1 to TRBJ2-5, with D possibly matching TRBD1 (6 bases). Trimming took 5 bases from V and 5 from J, leaving 16 bases between them. This CDR3 is 14 amino acids long. Germline V lookup: CDR1 SGHRS, CDR2 YFSETQ. CDR3 sequence reads: CASRTSGQGETQYF. CDR3 bases: TGCGCCAGCAGGACGAGCGGCCAGGGGGAGACCCAGTACTTC.

V and J are TRBV5-6 and TRBJ1-1, with TRBD1 matching over 7 bases. This CDR3 comprises 15 residues. CDR1 is SGHDT and CDR2 is YYEEEE in the germline V gene. J lost 4 bases, V lost 0 bases, and 6 bases had no gene match. As DNA, the CDR3 is TGTGCCAGCAGCTTGGGGCAGACAGGGTCCACTGAAGCTTTCTTT. This translates into CASSLGQTGSTEAFF.

The rearrangement joins TRBV27 to TRBJ2-5, with 10 bases identical to TRBD1. The ends lost 3 bases at V and 4 bases at J; junction bases unmatched: 5. The CDR3 is 15 amino acids. CDR1 is MNHEY and CDR2 is SMNVEV in the germline V gene (reference sequence). The CDR3 nucleotides are TGTGCCAGCAGTTTGAGACAGGGGGCTAGAGAGACCCAGTACTTC. It is translated as CASSLRQGARETQYF.

CDR3 coding DNA: TGTGCCAGCGGTTATCCGGGATCTGTCAATGAGCAGTTCTTC. Amino acids: CASGYPGSVNEQFF. The chain recombines TRBV25-1 with TRBJ2-1; D might be TRBD2 (5 bases). This CDR3 contains 14 residues. Germline CDR1 and CDR2: MGHDK and SYGVNS. V was cut by 8 bases and J by 6 bases, with 17 bases left in between.

The chain carries TRBV5-1 and TRBJ2-2, with TRBD1 matching over 7 bases. The germline CDR1 and CDR2 sequences are SGHRS and YFSETQ. The CDR3 totals 15 residues. Germline trimming cut 7 bases from V and 4 bases from J; bases unmatched to any gene: 10. In nucleotides, the CDR3 is TGCGCCAGCCTTCTTGACAGGGTTGGCACCGGGGAGCTGTTTTTT. Protein sequence: CASLLDRVGTGELFF.

The DNA for the CDR3 is TGTGCCAGCAGCTTGGACAGGGGTCGCGAGCAGTTCTTC. Residues: CASSLDRGREQFF. The rearrangement links TRBV11-2 to TRBJ2-1; 9 positions match TRBD1. There are 13 residues in the CDR3. Trimming took 3 bases from V and 10 from J; bases not matched to a gene: 4. Germline V gene data show CDR1 as SGHAT and CDR2 as FQNNGV.

CDR3 sequence reads: CASTITGETQYF. The DNA for the CDR3 is TGTGCCAGCACTATAACCGGTGAGACCCAGTACTTC. The genes are TRBV2 and TRBJ2-5; D gene uncertain. Germline CDR1 and CDR2: SNHLY and FYNNEI. The V gene lost 7 bases and the J gene lost 5 bases, with 11 bases spanning the gap. The CDR3 spans 12 residues.

The chain joins TRBV7-8 to TRBJ1-5; 7 nucleotides match TRBD1. V gave up 6 bases and J gave up 3 bases; unmatched junction bases: 17. The V gene's germline CDR1 is SGHVS and CDR2 FQNEAQ. CDR3 length: 18 amino acids. The CDR3 bases are TGTGCCAGCAGATTAAAGACAGGGACCGAAAATATCAATCAGCCCCAGCATTTT. This translates into CASRLKTGTENINQPQHF.